The 5 T cell receptor beta chains given below trace back to one sample, sequenced in a study of shared clonotypes between healthy human individuals. As defined, naive CD8 cells were CD45RO-negative and positively selected for CCR7, with terminally differentiated effector memory CD45RA+ cells excluded. Using immunoSEQ multiplex PCR, the repertoire was profiled, and TCRdb retains in-frame clones only, with some absent. Of about 2 million clones detected, about 94% appear once; the ten largest clones hold 0.85% to 1.2%. The sequencing input was naive CD8+ T cells sorted from blood. The receptors derive from a man aged 18 to 30 in good health.

The chain joins TRBV6-5 to TRBJ1-1, with TRBD1 as a possible D gene (6 bases). V lost 8 bases and J lost 0, with 16 bases in between. Per germline, CDR1 MNHEY and CDR2 SVGAGI. This CDR3 has 15 residues. The DNA for the CDR3 is TGTGCCAGCGGCGACAGGAGTCCCATGAACACTGAAGCTTTCTTT. The encoded protein is CASGDRSPMNTEAFF.

Details on this clone: The identical CDR3 is also encoded by other nucleotide sequences in the sample. The chain has TRBV4-3 and TRBJ1-4; D might be TRBD1 (5 bases). V lost 0 bases and J lost 0, with 8 bases in between. Germline assignment: CDR1 LGHNA and CDR2 YSLEER. The CDR3 has 16 amino acids. The CDR3 reads CASSQDGAATNEKLFF. The CDR3 region has the DNA TGCGCCAGCAGCCAAGACGGGGCTGCAACTAATGAAAAACTGTTTTTT.

The chain couples TRBV28 to TRBJ2-5; either TRBD1 or TRBD2 may fit D (5 bases each). The CDR3 runs to 17 residues. Germline CDR1 and CDR2: MDHEN and SYDVKM. V lost 4 bases, J lost 4 bases, and 22 bases lay in between. CDR3 nucleotides: TGTGCCAGCAGTTCCGGGCCATTGGGGCCTCGGGGAGAGACCCAGTACTTC. Translation: CASSSGPLGPRGETQYF.

Only one count was recorded for this clone. The chain recombines TRBV9 with TRBJ2-3, with D unclear. Deletions cut 4 bases from V and 4 bases from J, with 13 bases between. This CDR3 has 14 amino acids. From germline, CDR1 is SGDLS and CDR2 YYNGEE. The CDR3: CASSSQLPSDTQYF. The DNA for the CDR3 is TGTGCCAGCAGCTCTCAACTCCCTTCAGATACGCAGTATTTT.

The chain recombines TRBV28 with TRBJ2-3; TRBD2 agrees at 8 bases. Germline lookup yields CDR1 MDHEN and CDR2 SYDVKM. Trimming cost V 3 bases and J 5 bases; bases outside gene matches: 7. This CDR3 is 15 amino acids long. DNA for the CDR3: TGTGCCAGCAGTTTTAGGACTAGCTATGAAGATACGCAGTATTTT. Its translation is CASSFRTSYEDTQYF.